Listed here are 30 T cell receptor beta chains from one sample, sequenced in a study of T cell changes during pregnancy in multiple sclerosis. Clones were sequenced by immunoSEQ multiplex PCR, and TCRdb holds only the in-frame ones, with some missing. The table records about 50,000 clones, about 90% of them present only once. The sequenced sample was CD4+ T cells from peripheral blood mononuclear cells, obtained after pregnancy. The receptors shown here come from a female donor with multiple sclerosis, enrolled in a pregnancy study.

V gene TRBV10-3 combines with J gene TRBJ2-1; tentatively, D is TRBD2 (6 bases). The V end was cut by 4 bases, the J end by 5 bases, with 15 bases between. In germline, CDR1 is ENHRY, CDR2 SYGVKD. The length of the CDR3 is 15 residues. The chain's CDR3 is CAISGPPGLDNEQFF. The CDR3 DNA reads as TGTGCCATCAGTGGACCCCCGGGACTGGACAATGAGCAGTTCTTC.

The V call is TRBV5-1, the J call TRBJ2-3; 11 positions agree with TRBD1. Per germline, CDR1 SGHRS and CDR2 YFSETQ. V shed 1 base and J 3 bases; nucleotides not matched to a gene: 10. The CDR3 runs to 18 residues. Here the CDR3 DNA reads TGCGCCAGCAGCTTGAACCCCGGGACAGGGGGTGTGACAGATACGCAGTATTTT. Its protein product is CASSLNPGTGGVTDTQYF.

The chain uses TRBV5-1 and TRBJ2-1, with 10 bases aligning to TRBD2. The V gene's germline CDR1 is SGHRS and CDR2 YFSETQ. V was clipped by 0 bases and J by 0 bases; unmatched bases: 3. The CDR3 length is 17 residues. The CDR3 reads CASSLVASGSSYNEQFF. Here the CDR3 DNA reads TGCGCCAGCAGCTTGGTTGCTAGCGGGAGCTCCTACAATGAGCAGTTCTTC.

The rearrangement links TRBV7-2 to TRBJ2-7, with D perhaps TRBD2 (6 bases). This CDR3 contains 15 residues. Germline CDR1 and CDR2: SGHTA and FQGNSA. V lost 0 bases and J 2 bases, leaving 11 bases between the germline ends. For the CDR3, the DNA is TGTGCCAGCAGCTTAGCCGGGACTGGAGCCTACGAGCAGTACTTC. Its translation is CASSLAGTGAYEQYF.

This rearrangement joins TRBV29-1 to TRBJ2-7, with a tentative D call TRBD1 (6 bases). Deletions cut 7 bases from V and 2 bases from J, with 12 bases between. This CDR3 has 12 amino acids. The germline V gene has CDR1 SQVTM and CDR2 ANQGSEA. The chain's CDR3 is CSGRTATYEQYF. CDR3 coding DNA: TGCAGCGGACGGACAGCGACCTACGAGCAGTACTTC.

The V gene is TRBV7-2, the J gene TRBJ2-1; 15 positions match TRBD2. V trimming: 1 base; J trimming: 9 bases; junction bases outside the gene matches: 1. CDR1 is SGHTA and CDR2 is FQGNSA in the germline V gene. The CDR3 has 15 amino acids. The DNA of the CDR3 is TGTGCCAGCAGCTTAGAGGGACTAGCGGGAGGTGAGCAGTTCTTC. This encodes CASSLEGLAGGEQFF. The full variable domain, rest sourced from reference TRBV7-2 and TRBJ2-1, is GAGVSQSPSNKVTEKGKDVELRCDPISGHTALYWYRQSLGQGLEFLIYFQGNSAPDKSGLPSDRFSAERTGGSVSTLTIQRTQQEDSAVYLCASSLEGLAGGEQFFGPGTRLTVL.

The CDR3 loop is CASTLLQTGGYEQYF. Written as DNA, the CDR3 is TGTGCCAGCACCCTTCTCCAGACAGGGGGCTACGAGCAGTACTTC. V and J are TRBV2 and TRBJ2-7; 9 bases are shared with TRBD1. The CDR3 spans 15 residues. Germline CDR1 and CDR2: SNHLY and FYNNEI. Trimming took 7 bases from V and 3 from J; bases not matched to a gene: 10.

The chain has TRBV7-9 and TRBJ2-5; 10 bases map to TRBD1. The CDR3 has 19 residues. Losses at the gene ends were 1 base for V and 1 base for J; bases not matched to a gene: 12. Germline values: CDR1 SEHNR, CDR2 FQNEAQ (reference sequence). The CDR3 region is CASSLGGGRRDRGQETQYF. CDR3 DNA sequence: TGTGCCAGCAGCTTAGGAGGGGGACGCCGGGACAGGGGCCAAGAGACCCAGTACTTC.

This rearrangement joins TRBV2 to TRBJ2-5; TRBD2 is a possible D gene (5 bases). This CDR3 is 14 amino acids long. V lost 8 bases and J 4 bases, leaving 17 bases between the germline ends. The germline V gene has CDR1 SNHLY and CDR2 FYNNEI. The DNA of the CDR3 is TGTGCCAGCCGGCAGGACCCAGCGGTAGAGACCCAGTACTTC. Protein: CASRQDPAVETQYF.

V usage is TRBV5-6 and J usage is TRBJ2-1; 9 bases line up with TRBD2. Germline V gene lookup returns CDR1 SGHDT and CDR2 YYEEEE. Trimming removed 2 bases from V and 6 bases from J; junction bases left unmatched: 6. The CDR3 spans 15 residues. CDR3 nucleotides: TGTGCCAGCAGCTTAGGGTCTAGCGGGACCAATGAGCAGTTCTTC. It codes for CASSLGSSGTNEQFF.

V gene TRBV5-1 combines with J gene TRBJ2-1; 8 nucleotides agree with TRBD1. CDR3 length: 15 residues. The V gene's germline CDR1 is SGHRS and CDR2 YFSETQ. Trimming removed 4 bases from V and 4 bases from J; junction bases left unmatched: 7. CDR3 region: CASSPDRDLYNEQFF. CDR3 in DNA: TGCGCCAGCAGCCCGGACAGGGATTTATACAATGAGCAGTTCTTC.

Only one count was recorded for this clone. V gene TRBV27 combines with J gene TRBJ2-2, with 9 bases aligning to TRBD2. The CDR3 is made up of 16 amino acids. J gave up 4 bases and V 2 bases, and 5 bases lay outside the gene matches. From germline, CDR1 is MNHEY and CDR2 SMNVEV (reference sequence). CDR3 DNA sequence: TGTGCCAGCAGTTTACTAGCGGGACCGGGCACCGGGGAGCTGTTTTTT. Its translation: CASSLLAGPGTGELFF.

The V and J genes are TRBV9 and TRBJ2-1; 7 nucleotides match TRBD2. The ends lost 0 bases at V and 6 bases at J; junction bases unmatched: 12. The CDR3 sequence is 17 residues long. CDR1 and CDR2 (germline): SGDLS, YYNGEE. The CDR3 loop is CASSVGASGRSLNEQFF. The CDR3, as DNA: TGTGCCAGCAGCGTAGGGGCTAGCGGTAGGTCCCTCAATGAGCAGTTCTTC.

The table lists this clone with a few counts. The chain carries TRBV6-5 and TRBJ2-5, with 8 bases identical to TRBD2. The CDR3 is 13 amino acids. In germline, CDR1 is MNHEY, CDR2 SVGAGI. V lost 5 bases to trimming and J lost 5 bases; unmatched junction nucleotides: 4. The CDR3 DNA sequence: TGTGCCAGCAGTCCCGGGGGGGTTGAGACCCAGTACTTC. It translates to CASSPGGVETQYF.

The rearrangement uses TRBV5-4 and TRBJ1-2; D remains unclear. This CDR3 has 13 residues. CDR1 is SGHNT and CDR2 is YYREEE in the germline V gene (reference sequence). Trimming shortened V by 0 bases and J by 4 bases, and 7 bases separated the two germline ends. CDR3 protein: CASSLDLSYGYTF. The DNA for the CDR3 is TGTGCCAGCAGCTTGGATCTTTCCTATGGCTACACCTTC.

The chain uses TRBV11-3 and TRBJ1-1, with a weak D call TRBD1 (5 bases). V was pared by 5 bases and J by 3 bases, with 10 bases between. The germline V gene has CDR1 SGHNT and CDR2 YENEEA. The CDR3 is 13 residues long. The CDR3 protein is CASSRSRDTEAFF. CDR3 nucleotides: TGTGCCAGCAGCCGATCCAGGGACACTGAAGCTTTCTTT. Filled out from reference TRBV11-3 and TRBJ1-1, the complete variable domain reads EAGVVQSPRYKIIEKKQPVAFWCNPISGHNTLYWYLQNLGQGPELLIRYENEEAVDDSQLPKDRFSAERLKGVDSTLKIQPAELGDSAVYLCASSRSRDTEAFFGQGTRLTVV.

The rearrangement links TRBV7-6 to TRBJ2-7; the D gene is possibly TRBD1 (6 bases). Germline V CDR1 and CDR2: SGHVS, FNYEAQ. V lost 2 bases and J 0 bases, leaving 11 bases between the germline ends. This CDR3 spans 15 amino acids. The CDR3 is CASSLQQGSSYEQYF. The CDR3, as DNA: TGTGCCAGCAGCTTACAACAGGGTAGCTCCTACGAGCAGTACTTC.

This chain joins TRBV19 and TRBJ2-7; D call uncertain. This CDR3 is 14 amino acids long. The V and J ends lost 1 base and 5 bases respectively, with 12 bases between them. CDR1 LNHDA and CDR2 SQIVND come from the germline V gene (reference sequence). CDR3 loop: CASSIGSSRNEQYF. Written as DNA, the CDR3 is TGTGCCAGTAGTATAGGATCCTCGAGGAACGAGCAGTACTTC.

CDR3 DNA sequence: TGCGCCAGCAGCTTGGGAGGTTCGGAACGTGAGCAGTACTTC. It yields the protein CASSLGGSEREQYF. The chain links TRBV5-1 to TRBJ2-7; no clear D. Germline CDR1 reads SGHRS; CDR2 reads YFSETQ. CDR3 length: 14 residues. V lost 0 bases and J lost 7, with 14 bases in between.

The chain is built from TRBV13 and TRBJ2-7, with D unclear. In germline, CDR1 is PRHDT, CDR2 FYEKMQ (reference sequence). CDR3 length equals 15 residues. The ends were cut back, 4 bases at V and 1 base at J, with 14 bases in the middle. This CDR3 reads CASSSGLLRSYEQYF. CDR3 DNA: TGTGCCAGCAGCTCGGGTTTGTTGAGGTCCTACGAGCAGTACTTC. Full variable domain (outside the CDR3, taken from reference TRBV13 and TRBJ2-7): AAGVIQSPRHLIKEKRETATLKCYPIPRHDTVYWYQQGPGQDPQFLISFYEKMQSDKGSIPDRFSAQQFSDYHSELNMSSLELGDSALYFCASSSGLLRSYEQYFGPGTRLTVT.

CDR3 protein: CASSWAGGDTQYF. CDR3 sequence (DNA): TGTGCCAGCAGCTGGGCTGGTGGAGATACGCAGTATTTT. This chain connects TRBV7-3 to TRBJ2-3; D is uncertain. The CDR3 is made up of 13 amino acids. Germline CDR1 reads SGHTA; CDR2 reads FQGTGA. V was shortened by 4 bases and J by 5 bases, with 10 bases between the two germline ends.

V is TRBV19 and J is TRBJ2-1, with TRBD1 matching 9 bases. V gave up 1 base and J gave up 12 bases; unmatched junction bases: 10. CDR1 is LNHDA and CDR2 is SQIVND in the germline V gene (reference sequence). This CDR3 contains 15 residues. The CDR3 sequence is CASSIAGQGVTAQFF. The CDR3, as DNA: TGTGCCAGTAGTATAGCGGGACAGGGAGTTACTGCGCAGTTCTTC.

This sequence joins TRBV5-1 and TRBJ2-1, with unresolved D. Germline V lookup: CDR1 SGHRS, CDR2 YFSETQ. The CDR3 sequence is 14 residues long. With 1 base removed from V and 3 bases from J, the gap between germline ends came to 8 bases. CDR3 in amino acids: CASSLRGDYNEQFF. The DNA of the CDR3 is TGCGCCAGCAGCTTGCGAGGCGACTACAATGAGCAGTTCTTC.

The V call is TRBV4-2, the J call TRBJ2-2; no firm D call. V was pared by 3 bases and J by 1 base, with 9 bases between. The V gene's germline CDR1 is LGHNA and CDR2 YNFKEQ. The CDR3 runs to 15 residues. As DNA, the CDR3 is TGTGCCAGCAGCCAGACAATAGAGAACACCGGGGAGCTGTTTTTT. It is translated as CASSQTIENTGELFF.

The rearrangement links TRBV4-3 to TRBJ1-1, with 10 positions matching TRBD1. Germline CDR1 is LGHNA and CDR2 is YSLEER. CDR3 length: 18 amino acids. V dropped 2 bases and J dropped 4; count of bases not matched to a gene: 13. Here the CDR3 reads CASSQRARTGGSGTEAFF. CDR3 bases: TGCGCCAGCAGCCAACGGGCAAGGACAGGGGGTAGTGGCACTGAAGCTTTCTTT.

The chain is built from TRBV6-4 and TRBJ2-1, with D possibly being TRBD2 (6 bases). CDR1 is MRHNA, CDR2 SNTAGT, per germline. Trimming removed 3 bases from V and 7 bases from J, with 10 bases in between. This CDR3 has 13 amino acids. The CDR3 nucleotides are TGTGCCAGCAGTGAGGGTCGGGGGAATGAGCAGTTCTTC. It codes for CASSEGRGNEQFF.

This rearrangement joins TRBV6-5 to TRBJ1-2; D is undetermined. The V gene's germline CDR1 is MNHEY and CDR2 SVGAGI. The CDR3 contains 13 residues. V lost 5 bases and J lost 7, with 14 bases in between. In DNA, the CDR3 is TGTGCCAGCAGTAAGCAGAGTGGAGGTGGCTACACCTTC. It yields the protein CASSKQSGGGYTF.

CDR3 bases: TGTGCCAGCAGCTTCTCCGTCGCGACAGATACGCAGTATTTT. Its translation is CASSFSVATDTQYF. The chain has TRBV5-6 and TRBJ2-3, with unresolved D. V dropped 2 bases and J dropped 3 bases, with 10 bases sitting between them. The CDR3 is 14 residues long. Per germline, CDR1 SGHDT and CDR2 YYEEEE. Full variable domain (rest looked up from reference TRBV5-6 and TRBJ2-3): DAGVTQSPTHLIKTRGQQVTLRCSPKSGHDTVSWYQQALGQGPQFIFQYYEEEERQRGNFPDRFSGHQFPNYSSELNVNALLLGDSALYLCASSFSVATDTQYFGPGTRLTVL.

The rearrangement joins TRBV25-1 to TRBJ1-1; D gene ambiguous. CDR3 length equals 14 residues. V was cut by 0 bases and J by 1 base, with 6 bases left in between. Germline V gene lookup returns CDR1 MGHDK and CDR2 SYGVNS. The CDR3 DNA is TGTGCCAGCAGTGAATATGTCGGGAACACTGAAGCTTTCTTT. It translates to CASSEYVGNTEAFF.

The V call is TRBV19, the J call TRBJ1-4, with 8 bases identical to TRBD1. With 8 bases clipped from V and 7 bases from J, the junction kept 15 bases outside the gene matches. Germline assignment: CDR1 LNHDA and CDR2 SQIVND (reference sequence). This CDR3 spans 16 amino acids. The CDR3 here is CASRPRTGLIGEKLFF. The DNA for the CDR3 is TGTGCCAGTCGCCCACGGACAGGGCTAATCGGTGAAAAACTGTTTTTT.